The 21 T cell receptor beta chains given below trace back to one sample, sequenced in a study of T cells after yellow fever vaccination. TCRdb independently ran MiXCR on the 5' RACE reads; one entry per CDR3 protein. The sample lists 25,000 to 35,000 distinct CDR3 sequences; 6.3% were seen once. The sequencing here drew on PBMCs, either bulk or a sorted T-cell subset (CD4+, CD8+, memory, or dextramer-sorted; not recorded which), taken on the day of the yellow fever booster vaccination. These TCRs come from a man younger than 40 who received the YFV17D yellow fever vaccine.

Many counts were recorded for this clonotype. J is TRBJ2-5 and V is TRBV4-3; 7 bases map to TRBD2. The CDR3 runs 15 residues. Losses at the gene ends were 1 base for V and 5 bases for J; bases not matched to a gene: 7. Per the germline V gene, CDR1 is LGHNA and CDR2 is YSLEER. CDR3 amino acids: CASSQGSGRRETQYF. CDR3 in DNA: TGCGCCAGCAGCCAAGGTTCCGGGAGGAGGGAGACCCAGTACTTC.

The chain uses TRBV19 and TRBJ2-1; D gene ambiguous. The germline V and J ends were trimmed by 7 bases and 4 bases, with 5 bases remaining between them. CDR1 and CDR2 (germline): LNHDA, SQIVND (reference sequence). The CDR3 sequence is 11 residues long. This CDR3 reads CASTRYNEQFF. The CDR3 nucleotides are TGTGCCAGTACACGGTACAATGAGCAGTTCTTC.

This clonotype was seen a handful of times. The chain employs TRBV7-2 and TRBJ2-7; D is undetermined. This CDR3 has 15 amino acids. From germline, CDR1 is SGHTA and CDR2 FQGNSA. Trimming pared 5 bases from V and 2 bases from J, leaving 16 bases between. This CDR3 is CASSPLYQFAYEQYF. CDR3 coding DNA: TGTGCCAGCAGCCCTCTTTACCAATTTGCCTACGAGCAGTACTTC.

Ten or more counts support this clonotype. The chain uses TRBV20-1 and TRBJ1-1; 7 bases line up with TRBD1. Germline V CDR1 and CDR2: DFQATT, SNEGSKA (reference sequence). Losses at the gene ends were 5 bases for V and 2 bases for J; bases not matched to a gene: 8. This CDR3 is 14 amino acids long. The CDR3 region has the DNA TGCAGTGCTGTACCGGGACAGCTTAACACTGAAGCTTTCTTT. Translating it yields CSAVPGQLNTEAFF.

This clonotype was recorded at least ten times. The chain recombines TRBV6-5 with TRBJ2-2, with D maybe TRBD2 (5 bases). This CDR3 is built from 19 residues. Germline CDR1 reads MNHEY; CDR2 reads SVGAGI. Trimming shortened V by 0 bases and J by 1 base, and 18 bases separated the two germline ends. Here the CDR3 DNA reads TGTGCCAGCAGTTACTCCCGTATGGTTGGGGAGCGGAACACCGGGGAGCTGTTTTTT. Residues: CASSYSRMVGERNTGELFF.

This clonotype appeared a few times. The CDR3 DNA follows: TGTGCCAGCAGCTTAGATCGTGTACAAACCGGGGAGCTGTTTTTT. This translates into CASSLDRVQTGELFF. The chain has TRBV7-2 and TRBJ2-2, with D uncertain. This CDR3 has 15 amino acids. V lost 1 base and J lost 5, with 11 bases in between. Germline CDR1 reads SGHTA; CDR2 reads FQGNSA.

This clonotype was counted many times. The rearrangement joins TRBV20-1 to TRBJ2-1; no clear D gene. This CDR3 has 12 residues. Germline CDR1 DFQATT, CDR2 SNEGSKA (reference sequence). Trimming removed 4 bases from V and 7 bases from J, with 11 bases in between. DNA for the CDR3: TGCAGTGCTACTAGGCCGGAAAATGAGCAGTTCTTC. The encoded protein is CSATRPENEQFF.

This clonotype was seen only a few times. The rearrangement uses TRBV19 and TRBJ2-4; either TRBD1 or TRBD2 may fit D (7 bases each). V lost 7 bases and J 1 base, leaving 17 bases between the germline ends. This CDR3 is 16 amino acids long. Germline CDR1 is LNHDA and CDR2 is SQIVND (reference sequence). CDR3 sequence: CASTLGGGLAKNIQYF. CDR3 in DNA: TGTGCCAGTACCCTGGGAGGGGGCTTGGCCAAAAACATTCAGTACTTC. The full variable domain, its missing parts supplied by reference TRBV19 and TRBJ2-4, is DGGITQSPKYLFRKEGQNVTLSCEQNLNHDAMYWYRQDPGQGLRLIYYSQIVNDFQKGDIAEGYSVSREKKESFPLTVTSAQKNPTAFYLCASTLGGGLAKNIQYFGAGTRLSVL.

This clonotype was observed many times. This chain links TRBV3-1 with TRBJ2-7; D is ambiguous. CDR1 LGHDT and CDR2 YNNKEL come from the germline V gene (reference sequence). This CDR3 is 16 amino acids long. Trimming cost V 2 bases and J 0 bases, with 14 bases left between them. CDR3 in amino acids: CASSQTIMSSSYEQYF. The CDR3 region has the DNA TGTGCCAGCAGCCAAACCATCATGAGTAGCTCCTACGAGCAGTACTTC.

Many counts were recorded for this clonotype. The CDR3 coding sequence is TGTGCCAGCAGCTTATGGTCTAGCGGCCTTAGCACAGATACGCAGTATTTT. Protein sequence: CASSLWSSGLSTDTQYF. The chain recombines TRBV11-2 with TRBJ2-3, with 7 bases aligning to TRBD2. Losses at the gene ends were 2 bases for V and 0 bases for J; bases not matched to a gene: 8. The germline V gene has CDR1 SGHAT and CDR2 FQNNGV. This CDR3 contains 17 residues.

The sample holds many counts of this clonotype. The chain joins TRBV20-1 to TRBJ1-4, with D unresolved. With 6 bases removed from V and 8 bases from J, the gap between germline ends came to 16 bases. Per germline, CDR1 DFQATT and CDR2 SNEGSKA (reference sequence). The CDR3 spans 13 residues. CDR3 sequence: CSAPIDRGEKLFF. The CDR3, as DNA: TGCAGTGCGCCGATCGATAGAGGGGAAAAACTGTTTTTT.

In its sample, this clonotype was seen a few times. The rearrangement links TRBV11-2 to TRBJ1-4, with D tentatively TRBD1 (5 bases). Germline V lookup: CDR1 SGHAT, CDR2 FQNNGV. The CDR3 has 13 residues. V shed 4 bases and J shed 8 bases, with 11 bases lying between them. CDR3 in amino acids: CASSSDINEKLFF. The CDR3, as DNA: TGTGCCAGCAGCTCGGACATTAACGAAAAACTGTTTTTT.

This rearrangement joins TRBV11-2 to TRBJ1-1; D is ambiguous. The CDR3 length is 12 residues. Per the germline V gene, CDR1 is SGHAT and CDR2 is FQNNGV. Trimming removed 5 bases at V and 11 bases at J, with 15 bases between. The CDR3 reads CASSVFSGLAFF. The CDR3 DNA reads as TGTGCCAGCAGCGTCTTCTCTGGATTGGCTTTCTTT.

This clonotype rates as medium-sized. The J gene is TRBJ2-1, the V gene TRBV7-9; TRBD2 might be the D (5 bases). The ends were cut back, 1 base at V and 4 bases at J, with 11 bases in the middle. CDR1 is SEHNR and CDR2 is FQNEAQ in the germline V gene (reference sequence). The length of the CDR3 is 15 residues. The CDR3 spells CASSLVRVNYNEQFF. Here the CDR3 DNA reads TGTGCCAGCAGCTTAGTGAGGGTGAATTACAATGAGCAGTTCTTC. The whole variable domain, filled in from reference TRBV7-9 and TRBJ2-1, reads DTGVSQNPRHKITKRGQNVTFRCDPISEHNRLYWYRQTLGQGPEFLTYFQNEAQLEKSRLLSDRFSAERPKGSFSTLEIQRTEQGDSAMYLCASSLVRVNYNEQFFGPGTRLTVL.

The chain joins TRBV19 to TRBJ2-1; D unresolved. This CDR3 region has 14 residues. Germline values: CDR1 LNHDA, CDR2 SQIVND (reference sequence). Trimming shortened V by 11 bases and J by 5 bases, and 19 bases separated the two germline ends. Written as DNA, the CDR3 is TGTGCCTCCCACCTGTCTACCCAAAACAATGAGCAGTTCTTC. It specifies CASHLSTQNNEQFF.

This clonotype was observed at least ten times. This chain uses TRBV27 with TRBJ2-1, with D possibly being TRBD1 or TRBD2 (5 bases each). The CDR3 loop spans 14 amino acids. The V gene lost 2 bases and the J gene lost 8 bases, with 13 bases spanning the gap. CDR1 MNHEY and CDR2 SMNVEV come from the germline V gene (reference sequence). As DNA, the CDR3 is TGTGCCAGCAGTTTAAGCAGGGAGTTCGATGAGCAGTTCTTC. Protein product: CASSLSREFDEQFF.

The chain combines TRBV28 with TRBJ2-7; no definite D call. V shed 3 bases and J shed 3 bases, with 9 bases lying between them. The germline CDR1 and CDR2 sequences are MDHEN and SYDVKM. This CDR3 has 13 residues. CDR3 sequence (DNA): TGTGCCAGCAGTTTTCCGGGTTACTACGAGCAGTACTTC. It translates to CASSFPGYYEQYF.

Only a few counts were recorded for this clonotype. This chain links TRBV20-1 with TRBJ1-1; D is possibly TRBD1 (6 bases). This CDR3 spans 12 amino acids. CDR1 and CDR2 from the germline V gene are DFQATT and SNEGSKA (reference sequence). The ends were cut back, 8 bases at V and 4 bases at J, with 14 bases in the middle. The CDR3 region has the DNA TGCAGTCCGCAACAGGGTGTCACTGAAGCTTTCTTT. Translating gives CSPQQGVTEAFF.

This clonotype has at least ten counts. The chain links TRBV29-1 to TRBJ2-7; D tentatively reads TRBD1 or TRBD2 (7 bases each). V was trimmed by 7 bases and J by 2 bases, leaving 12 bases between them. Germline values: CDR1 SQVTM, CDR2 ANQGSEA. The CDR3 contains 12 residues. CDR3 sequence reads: CSGGGGPYEQYF. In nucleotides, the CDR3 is TGCAGCGGGGGAGGGGGCCCCTACGAGCAGTACTTC.

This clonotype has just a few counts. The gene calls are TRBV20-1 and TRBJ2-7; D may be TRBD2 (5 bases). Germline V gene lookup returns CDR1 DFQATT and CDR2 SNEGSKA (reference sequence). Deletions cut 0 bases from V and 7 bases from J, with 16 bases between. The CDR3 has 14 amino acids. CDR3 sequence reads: CSARDKGLLEEQYF. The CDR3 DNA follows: TGCAGTGCTAGAGATAAAGGACTCCTTGAGGAGCAGTACTTC.

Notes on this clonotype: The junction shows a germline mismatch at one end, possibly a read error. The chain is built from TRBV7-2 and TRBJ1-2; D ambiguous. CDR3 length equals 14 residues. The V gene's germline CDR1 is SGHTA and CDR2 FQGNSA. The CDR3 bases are TGTGCCAGCACCTCCCGAGCTCCGTACTATAGCTACACCTTC. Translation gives CASTSRAPYYSYTF.